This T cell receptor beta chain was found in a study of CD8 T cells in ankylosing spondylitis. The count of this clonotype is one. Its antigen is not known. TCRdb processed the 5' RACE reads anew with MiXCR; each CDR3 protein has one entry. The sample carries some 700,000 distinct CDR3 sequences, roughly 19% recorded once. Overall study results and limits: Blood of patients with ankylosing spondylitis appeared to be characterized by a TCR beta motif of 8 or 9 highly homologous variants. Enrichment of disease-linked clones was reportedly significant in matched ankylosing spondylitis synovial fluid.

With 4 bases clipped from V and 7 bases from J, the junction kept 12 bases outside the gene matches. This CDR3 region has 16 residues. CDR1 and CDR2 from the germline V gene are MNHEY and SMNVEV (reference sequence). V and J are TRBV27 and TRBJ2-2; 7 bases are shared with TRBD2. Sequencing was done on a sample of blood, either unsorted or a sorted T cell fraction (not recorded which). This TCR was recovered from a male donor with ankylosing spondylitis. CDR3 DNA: TGTGCCAGCAGTTCCTTTTCGCGGGGGTATGTCGGGGAGCTGTTTTTT. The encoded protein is CASSSFSRGYVGELFF.